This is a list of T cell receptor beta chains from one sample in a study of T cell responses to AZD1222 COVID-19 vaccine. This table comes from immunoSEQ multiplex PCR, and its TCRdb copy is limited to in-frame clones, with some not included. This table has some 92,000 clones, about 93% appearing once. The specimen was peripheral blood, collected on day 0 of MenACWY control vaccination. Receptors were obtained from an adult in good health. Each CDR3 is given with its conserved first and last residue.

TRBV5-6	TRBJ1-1	CASSPTAGRLNTEAFF
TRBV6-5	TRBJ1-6	CASRRGAEDSPLHF
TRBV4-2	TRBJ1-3	CASSQDYPGSGNTIYF
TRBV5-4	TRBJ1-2	CASSSGDSAYGYTF
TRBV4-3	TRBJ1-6	CASSPERTRISPLHF
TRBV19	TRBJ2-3	CASSIVAGGTDTQYF
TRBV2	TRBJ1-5	CASGSPNQPQHF
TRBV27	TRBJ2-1	CASSFQIGVLADNEQFF
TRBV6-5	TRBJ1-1	CASSPRDDEAFF
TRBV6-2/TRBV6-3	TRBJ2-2	CATSDFGRVNTGELFF
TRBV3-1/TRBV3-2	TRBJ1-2	CASSQDQFLGYTF
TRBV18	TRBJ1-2	CASSPLDSSGYTF
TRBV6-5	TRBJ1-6	CASSPGTPNSPLHF
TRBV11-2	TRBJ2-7	CASSLFLSSYEQYF
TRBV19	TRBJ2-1	CASSAYGSYNEQFF
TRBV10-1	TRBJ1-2	CASSESPTGAGENGYTF
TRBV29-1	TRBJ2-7	CSVSIGLLSSYEQYF
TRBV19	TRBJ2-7	CASSSGTGEYEQYF
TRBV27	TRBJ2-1	CASSPKLAGNNEQFF
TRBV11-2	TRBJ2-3	CASSSLRGTSTDTQYF
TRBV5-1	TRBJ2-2	CASSLVTANTGELFF
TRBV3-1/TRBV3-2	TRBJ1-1	CASSRQGVKNTEAFF
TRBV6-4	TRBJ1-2	CASSPRKANYGYTF
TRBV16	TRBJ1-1	CASSPVRINTEAFF
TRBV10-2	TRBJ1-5	CASSENSNQPQHF
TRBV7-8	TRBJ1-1	CASSLGNMNTEAFF
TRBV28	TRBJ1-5	CASSLRTGNQPQHF
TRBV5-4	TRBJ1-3	CASSSDFRGSGNTIYF
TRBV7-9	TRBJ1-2	CASSPFPGQGLANYGYTF
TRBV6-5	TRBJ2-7	CASSSHGTGLPEQYF
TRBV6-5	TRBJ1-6	CASSSARSYNSPLHF
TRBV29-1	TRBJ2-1	CSVSKRGNEQFF
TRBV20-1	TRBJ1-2	CSASRGNYGYTF
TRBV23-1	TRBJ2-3	CASSHRRVVAPTGFADTQYF
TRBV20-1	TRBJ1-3	CSASDNPPSSGNTIYF
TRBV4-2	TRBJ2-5	CASSQTTGAGGYGETQYF
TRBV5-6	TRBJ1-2	CASSLVGAAYGYTF
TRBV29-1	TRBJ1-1	CSVDHGGTEAFF
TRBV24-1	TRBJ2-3	CATSDFRGSTDTQYF
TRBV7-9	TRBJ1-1	CASSLNGGTEAFF
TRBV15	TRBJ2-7	CATSEQRRALDEQYF
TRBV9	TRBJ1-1	CASSSQQGPNTEAFF
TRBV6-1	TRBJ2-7	CASRGSSYEQYF
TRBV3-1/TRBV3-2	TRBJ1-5	CASSDGGASQPQHF
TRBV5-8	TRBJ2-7	CASSLGDRADF